The 24 T cell receptor beta chains reported below all come from one sample, sequenced in a study of control samples from healthy donors and cancer patients (dated by TCRdb to between 2020 and 2021). The library was obtained by the immunoSEQ multiplex PCR assay. The immuneACCESS repertoire file appears here via TCRdb, limited to in-frame rearrangements. These files lack a portion of the clones; in checked studies, under half of the deficit traces to unresolved V genes, and the cause of the others is not known. This sample gives over 100,000 clones in total; more than 85% of them show up just once. Of the sample, approximately 16% falls within the top ten clones. The sequencing sample was made of blood. All receptors come from a woman between 50 and 59 years old in good health.

The genes are TRBV7-2 and TRBJ2-1; maybe TRBD2 (6 bases). The CDR3 sequence is 15 residues long. Trimming pared 5 bases from V and 9 bases from J, leaving 20 bases between. The germline V gene encodes CDR1 SGHTA and CDR2 FQGNSA. The CDR3, as DNA: TGTGCCAGCAGCCTACAAAGGGAGGTCCAGGGTGAGCAGTTCTTC. Residues: CASSLQREVQGEQFF.

The chain recombines TRBV5-1 with TRBJ2-7, with D unclear. Trimming took 4 bases from V and 4 from J, leaving 18 bases between them. Germline V gene lookup returns CDR1 SGHRS and CDR2 YFSETQ. CDR3 length: 15 amino acids. The CDR3 nucleotides are TGCGCCAGCAGCCCTTCCCCCGACGTAAGGTACGAGCAGTACGTC. Translating gives CASSPSPDVRYEQYV.

The rearrangement links TRBV11-2 to TRBJ1-1; perhaps TRBD1 as D (5 bases). The CDR3 is 12 amino acids. V dropped 2 bases and J dropped 5 bases, with 6 bases sitting between them. CDR1 is SGHAT and CDR2 is FQNNGV in the germline V gene. CDR3 DNA: TGTGCCAGCAGCTTAAGGGGTACTGAAGCTTTCTTT. It encodes CASSLRGTEAFF.

The gene calls are TRBV30 and TRBJ2-1; TRBD2 aligns across 7 bases. The CDR3 contains 15 residues. In germline, CDR1 is GTSNPN, CDR2 SVGIG (reference sequence). The trim removed 2 bases at V and 5 bases at J, leaving 9 bases unmatched. The CDR3 nucleotides read TGTGCCTGGAGTAGGGCTAGCGGAACAAACAATGAGCAGTTCTTC. Translation: CAWSRASGTNNEQFF.

The gene calls are TRBV3-1 (or the pseudogene TRBV3-2) and TRBJ1-5, with D possibly matching TRBD1 (5 bases). The CDR3 loop spans 16 amino acids. From germline, CDR1 is LGHDT and CDR2 YNNKEL (reference sequence). V shed 4 bases and J shed 0 bases, with 13 bases lying between them. CDR3 nucleotide sequence: TGTGCCAGCAGCCCGGGACGGCTTTATAGCAATCAGCCCCAGCATTTT. Translating it yields CASSPGRLYSNQPQHF.

This rearrangement joins TRBV19 to TRBJ1-5, with D hard to call. The germline V gene has CDR1 LNHDA and CDR2 SQIVND (reference sequence). The CDR3 is made up of 16 amino acids. V lost 5 bases and J 0 bases, leaving 14 bases between the germline ends. CDR3 in amino acids: CASSPLGGDSNQPQHF. As DNA, the CDR3 is TGTGCCAGTAGTCCCCTGGGCGGCGATAGCAATCAGCCCCAGCATTTT. The full variable domain, its missing parts supplied by reference TRBV19 and TRBJ1-5, is DGGITQSPKYLFRKEGQNVTLSCEQNLNHDAMYWYRQDPGQGLRLIYYSQIVNDFQKGDIAEGYSVSREKKESFPLTVTSAQKNPTAFYLCASSPLGGDSNQPQHFGDGTRLSIL.

The V gene is TRBV6-5, the J gene TRBJ2-1, with TRBD2 matching 7 bases. Per the germline V gene, CDR1 is MNHEY and CDR2 is SVGAGI. The CDR3 runs 12 residues. Trimming took 9 bases from V and 1 from J; bases not matched to a gene: 0. Here the CDR3 reads CARAGSYNEQFF. The DNA for the CDR3 is TGTGCCAGAGCGGGATCCTACAATGAGCAGTTCTTC.

J is TRBJ1-2 and V is TRBV19; D might be TRBD1 (5 bases). V was trimmed by 6 bases and J by 6 bases, leaving 11 bases between them. This CDR3 spans 12 amino acids. Germline V gene data show CDR1 as LNHDA and CDR2 as SQIVND (reference sequence). The CDR3: CASRLLGDGYTF. Written as DNA, the CDR3 is TGTGCCAGTAGACTGCTGGGGGATGGCTACACCTTC.

The DNA for the CDR3 is TGTGCCAGCAGTTATACCGTATCTAGCACAGATACGCAGTATTTT. Residues: CASSYTVSSTDTQYF. This chain uses TRBV6-5 with TRBJ2-3, with D hard to call. Germline values: CDR1 MNHEY, CDR2 SVGAGI. The CDR3 has 15 residues. The V end lost 3 bases, the J end lost 0 bases, and 10 bases lay between the germline ends.

This sequence joins TRBV3-1 (or the pseudogene TRBV3-2) and TRBJ2-3; 8 bases are a match to TRBD1. Germline lookup yields CDR1 LGHDT and CDR2 YNNKEL (reference sequence). This CDR3 is built from 16 residues. The V and J ends lost 4 bases and 8 bases, in that order; junction bases with no gene match: 14. The CDR3 DNA is TGTGCCAGCAGCCCGATGTTGGACAGGGCTATGGGTACGCAGTATTTT. It translates to CASSPMLDRAMGTQYF.

The chain uses TRBV27 and TRBJ2-4, with 10 bases fitting TRBD2. Per germline, CDR1 MNHEY and CDR2 SMNVEV (reference sequence). The CDR3 sequence is 15 residues long. V was pared by 8 bases and J by 9 bases, with 13 bases of the junction left unmatched. CDR3 amino acids: CASQPLAGVLSIQYF. CDR3 in DNA: TGTGCCAGCCAGCCCCTAGCGGGGGTCTTGAGCATTCAGTACTTC.

V gene TRBV9 combines with J gene TRBJ2-7, with 8 nucleotides matching TRBD2. The CDR3 loop spans 14 amino acids. Germline trimming cut 2 bases from V and 2 bases from J; bases unmatched to any gene: 3. From germline, CDR1 is SGDLS and CDR2 YYNGEE. Here the CDR3 DNA reads TGTGCCAGCAGCGTGAGCGGGGGCACCTACGAGCAGTACTTC. This encodes CASSVSGGTYEQYF.

J is TRBJ1-5 and V is TRBV27, with D hard to call. The V and J ends lost 4 bases and 5 bases respectively, with 9 bases between them. The CDR3 sequence is 13 residues long. CDR1 and CDR2 from the germline V gene are MNHEY and SMNVEV (reference sequence). This CDR3 is CASSWLADQPQHF. Written as DNA, the CDR3 is TGTGCCAGCAGTTGGCTCGCCGATCAGCCCCAGCATTTT.

This chain uses TRBV5-6 with TRBJ1-1; D gene unclear. V lost 1 base, J lost 4 bases, and 5 bases lay in between. CDR3 size: 12 residues. From germline, CDR1 is SGHDT and CDR2 YYEEEE. This chain's CDR3 is CASSLMATEAFF. CDR3 sequence (DNA): TGTGCCAGCAGCTTGATGGCCACTGAAGCTTTCTTT.

This clone was found a few times. The rearrangement uses TRBV28 and TRBJ1-3; D unclear. This CDR3 comprises 15 residues. V was trimmed by 5 bases and J by 3 bases, leaving 14 bases between them. CDR1 MDHEN and CDR2 SYDVKM come from the germline V gene. The CDR3 region has the DNA TGTGCCAGCAGTCTCCCGAGGGCTCGTGGAAACACCATATATTTT. Amino acid sequence: CASSLPRARGNTIYF. The whole variable domain, filled in from reference TRBV28 and TRBJ1-3, reads DVKVTQSSRYLVKRTGEKVFLECVQDMDHENMFWYRQDPGLGLRLIYFSYDVKMKEKGDIPEGYSVSREKKERFSLILESASTNQTSMYLCASSLPRARGNTIYFGEGSWLTVV.

V usage is TRBV29-1 and J usage is TRBJ2-5; no definite D call. Trimming removed 7 bases at V and 0 bases at J, with 24 bases between. There are 17 residues in the CDR3. Germline-derived CDR1 and CDR2 are SQVTM and ANQGSEA. As DNA, the CDR3 is TGCAGCGAAAAAAGGGCAGGCTATGGATCGTACCAAGAGACCCAGTACTTC. The encoded protein is CSEKRAGYGSYQETQYF.

V and J are TRBV5-4 and TRBJ2-2; 10 positions match TRBD2. V trimming: 3 bases; J trimming: 3 bases; junction bases outside the gene matches: 8. CDR3 size: 17 residues. Germline assignment: CDR1 SGHNT and CDR2 YYREEE (reference sequence). For the CDR3, the DNA is TGTGCCAGCAGCTCCCCGACTAGCGGGTCGTACACCGGGGAGCTGTTTTTT. This encodes CASSSPTSGSYTGELFF. Full variable domain (outside the CDR3, taken from reference TRBV5-4 and TRBJ2-2): ETGVTQSPTHLIKTRGQQVTLRCSSQSGHNTVSWYQQALGQGPQFIFQYYREEENGRGNFPPRFSGLQFPNYSSELNVNALELDDSALYLCASSSPTSGSYTGELFFGEGSRLTVL.

The chain is built from TRBV5-6 and TRBJ2-5; 7 nucleotides agree with TRBD1. With 6 bases clipped from V and 3 bases from J, the junction kept 11 bases outside the gene matches. The CDR3 covers 15 residues. Per germline, CDR1 SGHDT and CDR2 YYEEEE. The CDR3 loop reads CASTPRRTGKETQYF. CDR3 coding DNA: TGTGCCAGCACCCCCCGCCGGACAGGAAAAGAGACCCAGTACTTC.

This sequence joins TRBV11-2 and TRBJ1-1; no reliable D call. V shed 5 bases and J shed 5 bases, with 18 bases lying between them. CDR1 and CDR2 from the germline V gene are SGHAT and FQNNGV. CDR3 length equals 15 residues. The CDR3 is CASSRNRDSGTEAFF. The CDR3 coding sequence is TGTGCCAGCAGCCGTAATAGGGATTCGGGGACTGAAGCTTTCTTT.

The DNA of the CDR3 is TGTGCCAGCAGTTACCCCTTAGACACCGGGGAGCTGTTTTTT. It specifies CASSYPLDTGELFF. The rearrangement links TRBV6-2 or TRBV6-3 to TRBJ2-2; D is uncertain. This CDR3 contains 14 residues. Germline V gene sequence: CDR1 MNHEY, CDR2 SVGEGT. Trimming took off 2 bases at V and 3 bases at J, with 7 bases between the two ends.

This chain links TRBV6-2 or TRBV6-3 with TRBJ2-7; no firm D call. The germline CDR1 and CDR2 sequences are MNHEY and SVGEGT. The CDR3 has 13 amino acids. The V and J ends lost 5 bases and 0 bases respectively, with 8 bases between them. In DNA form, the CDR3 reads TGTGCCAGCAGTCCCTCTAGCTCCTACGAGCAGTACGTC. This translates into CASSPSSSYEQYV.

The V call is TRBV5-8, the J call TRBJ2-1; D unclear. The CDR3 has 15 residues. Trimming cost V 4 bases and J 0 bases, with 11 bases left between them. The germline CDR1 and CDR2 sequences are SGHTS and YDEGEE. In DNA, the CDR3 is TGTGCCAGCAGCCCCCCTTTATTCTCCTACAATGAGCAGTTCTTC. This gives the protein CASSPPLFSYNEQFF.

The chain combines TRBV20-1 with TRBJ1-1; D unclear. Germline V CDR1 and CDR2: DFQATT, SNEGSKA (reference sequence). The CDR3 runs 11 residues. Trimming took 6 bases from V and 3 from J, leaving 8 bases between them. The CDR3 sequence: CSAGGDTEAFF. For the CDR3, the DNA is TGCAGTGCCGGTGGGGACACTGAAGCTTTCTTT.

The CDR3 sequence is CASSVGIRGIRGWYEQYV. The CDR3, as DNA: TGTGCCAGCAGCGTAGGTATACGAGGTATAAGGGGGTGGTACGAGCAGTACGTC. The chain is built from TRBV9 and TRBJ2-7; D is perhaps TRBD1 (6 bases). V lost 0 bases to trimming and J lost 4 bases, with 23 bases between them. The CDR3 contains 18 residues. Germline CDR1 SGDLS, CDR2 YYNGEE.